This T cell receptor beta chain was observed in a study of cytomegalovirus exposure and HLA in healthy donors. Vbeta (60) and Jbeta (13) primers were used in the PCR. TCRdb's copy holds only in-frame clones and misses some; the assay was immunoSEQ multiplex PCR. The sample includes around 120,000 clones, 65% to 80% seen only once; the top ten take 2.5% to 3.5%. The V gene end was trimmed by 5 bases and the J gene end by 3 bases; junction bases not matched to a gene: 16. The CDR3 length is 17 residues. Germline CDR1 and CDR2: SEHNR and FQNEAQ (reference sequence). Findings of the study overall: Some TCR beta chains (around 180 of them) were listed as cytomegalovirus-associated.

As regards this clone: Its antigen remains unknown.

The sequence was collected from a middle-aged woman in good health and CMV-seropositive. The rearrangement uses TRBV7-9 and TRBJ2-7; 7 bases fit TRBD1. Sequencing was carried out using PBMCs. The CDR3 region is CASSPRDSSSIDYEQYF. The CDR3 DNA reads TGTGCCAGCAGCCCGAGGGACAGCTCTTCAATCGACTACGAGCAGTACTTC.